This TCR beta chain was sequenced in a study of response to subunit inactivated influenza vaccine. TCRdb passed the RT-PCR reads through MiXCR, listing each CDR3 protein once. The data hold 700,000 to 900,000 distinct CDR3 sequences, with less than 25% observed a single time. This CDR3 has 16 residues. Germline V CDR1 and CDR2: MNHEY, SVGAGI. V was cut by 0 bases and J by 0 bases, with 8 bases left in between. The input for sequencing was PBMCs from blood, taken roughly 5 days after vaccination. The source is a man aged 50 to 60 who received an inactivated influenza vaccine. The V call is TRBV6-5, the J call TRBJ2-2; perhaps TRBD1 as D (5 bases). As DNA, the CDR3 is TGTGCCAGCAGTTACTCGGGGCCTACGAACACCGGGGAGCTGTTTTTT. Its translation is CASSYSGPTNTGELFF.